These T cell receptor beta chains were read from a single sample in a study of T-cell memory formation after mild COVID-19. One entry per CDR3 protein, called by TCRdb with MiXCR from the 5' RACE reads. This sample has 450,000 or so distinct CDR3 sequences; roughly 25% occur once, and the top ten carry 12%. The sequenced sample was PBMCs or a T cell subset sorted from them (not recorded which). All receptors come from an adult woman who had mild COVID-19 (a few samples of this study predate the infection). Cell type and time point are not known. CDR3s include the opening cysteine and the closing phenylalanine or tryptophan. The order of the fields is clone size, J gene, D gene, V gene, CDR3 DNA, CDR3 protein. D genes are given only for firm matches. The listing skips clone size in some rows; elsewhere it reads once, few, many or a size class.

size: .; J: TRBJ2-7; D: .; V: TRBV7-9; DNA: TGTGCCAGCAGCTTAGATGGTCTCGAGCAGTACTTC; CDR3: CASSLDGLEQYF
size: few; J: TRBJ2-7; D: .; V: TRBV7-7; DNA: TGTGCCAGCAGCTTCAACGCCAGGATGGAGCAGTACTTC; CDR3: CASSFNARMEQYF
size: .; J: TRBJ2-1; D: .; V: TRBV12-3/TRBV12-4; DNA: TGTGCCAGCTCAGAGGGATCCCACAATGAGCAGTTCTTC; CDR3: CASSEGSHNEQFF
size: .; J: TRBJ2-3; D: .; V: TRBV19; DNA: TGTGCCAGTAGTATAAGGCCGCTAGATACGCAGTATTTT; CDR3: CASSIRPLDTQYF
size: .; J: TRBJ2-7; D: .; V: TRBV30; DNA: TGTGCCTGGCGGCGCGTGGGGGAGCAGTACTTC; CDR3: CAWRRVGEQYF
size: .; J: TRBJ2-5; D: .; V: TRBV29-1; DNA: TGCAGCGTTGAGGCGGGACGGGAGACCCAGTACTTC; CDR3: CSVEAGRETQYF
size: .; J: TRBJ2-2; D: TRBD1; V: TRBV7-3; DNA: TGTGCCAGCAGCTTCTCACAGGGGAGTCGCGGGGAGCTGTTTTTT; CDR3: CASSFSQGSRGELFF
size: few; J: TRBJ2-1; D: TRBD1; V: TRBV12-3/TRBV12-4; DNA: TGTGCCAGCAGTTTACGGACAGGGGTATACAATGAGCAGTTCTTC; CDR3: CASSLRTGVYNEQFF
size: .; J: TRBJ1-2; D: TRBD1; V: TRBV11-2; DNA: TGTGCCAGCAGCCCACGACAGGGTTCCCATGGCTACACCTTC; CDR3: CASSPRQGSHGYTF
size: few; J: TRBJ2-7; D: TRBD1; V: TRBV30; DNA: TGTGCCTGGAGTGGTCCGGGACAGGGGACGGAGAACGAGCAGTACTTC; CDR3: CAWSGPGQGTENEQYF
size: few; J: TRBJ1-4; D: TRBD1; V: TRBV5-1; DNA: TGCGCCAGCAGCCCCGCCGGACAGGGAACTAATGAAAAACTGTTTTTT; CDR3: CASSPAGQGTNEKLFF
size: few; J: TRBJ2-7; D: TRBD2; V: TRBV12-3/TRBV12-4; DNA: TGTGCCAGCAGCCTTAACTCCCTAGGCGGGGGGGCAATCTACGAGCAGTACTTC; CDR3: CASSLNSLGGGAIYEQYF
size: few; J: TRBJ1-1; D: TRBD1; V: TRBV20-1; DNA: TGCAGTGCTAGAGATAAGGACAGGGGCACTGAAGCTTTCTTT; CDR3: CSARDKDRGTEAFF
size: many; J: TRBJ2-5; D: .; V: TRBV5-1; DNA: TGCGCCAGCAGCTTTTCCTCCGGGATCCAGACCCAGTACTTC; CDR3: CASSFSSGIQTQYF
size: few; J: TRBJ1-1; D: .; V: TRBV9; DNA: TGTGCCAGCAGCGTAGGTCCGTTGAACACTGAAGCTTTCTTT; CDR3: CASSVGPLNTEAFF
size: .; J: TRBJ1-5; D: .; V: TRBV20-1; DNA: TGCAGTGCCAAGACAGGAAATCAGCCCCAGCATTTT; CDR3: CSAKTGNQPQHF
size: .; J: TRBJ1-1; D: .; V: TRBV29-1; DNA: TGCAGCGTTGAAGCCCGGTTCCTGAGGTACACTGAAGCTTTCTTT; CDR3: CSVEARFLRYTEAFF